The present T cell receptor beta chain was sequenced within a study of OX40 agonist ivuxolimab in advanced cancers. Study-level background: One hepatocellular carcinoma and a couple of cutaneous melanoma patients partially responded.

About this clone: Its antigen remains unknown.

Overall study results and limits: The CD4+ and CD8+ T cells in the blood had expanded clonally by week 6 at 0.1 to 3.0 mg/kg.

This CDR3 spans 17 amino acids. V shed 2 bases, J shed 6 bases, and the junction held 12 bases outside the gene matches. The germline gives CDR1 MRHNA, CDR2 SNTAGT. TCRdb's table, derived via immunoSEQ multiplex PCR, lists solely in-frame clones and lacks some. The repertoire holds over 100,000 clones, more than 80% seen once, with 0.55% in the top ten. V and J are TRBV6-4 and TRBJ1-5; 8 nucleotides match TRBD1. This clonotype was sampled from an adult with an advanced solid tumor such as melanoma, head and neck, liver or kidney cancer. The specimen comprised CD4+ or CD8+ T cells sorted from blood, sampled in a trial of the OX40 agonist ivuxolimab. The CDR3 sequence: CASSDRKEDRVSQPQHF. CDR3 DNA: TGTGCCAGCAGTGACAGAAAGGAGGACAGGGTAAGTCAGCCCCAGCATTTT.